The sequence of this TCR beta chain was determined in a study of regulatory T cells in long-lasting Graves disease. In building TCR beta libraries, iRepertoire HTBI primers were used together with Arm-PCR of CDR3 regions. TCRdb re-called the multiplex PCR reads through MiXCR, storing one row per CDR3 protein. The sample comprises 650,000 to 700,000 distinct CDR3 sequences, about 32% of which are singletons, and roughly 41% rests with the top ten. The CDR3 has 13 amino acids. Trimming took off 8 bases at V and 7 bases at J, with 12 bases between the two ends. Study-wide findings and caveats: Patients with persistent Graves' had lower TCR diversity than newly diagnosed patients. Accuracy could have been hurt by small sample size.

Time point in this sample: persistent/refractory GD, antithyroid drugs over 5 years with positive TRAb. RNA extracted from PBMCs served as the sequencing template. This clonotype has at least ten counts. Its antigen remains unidentified. The sample consisted of peripheral blood mononuclear cells (PBMCs), taken when the disease was refractory, from a patient treated with antithyroid drugs. The chain combines TRBV12-3 or TRBV12-4 with TRBJ1-6; tentative D call: TRBD1 (5 bases). This clonotype originated in a female donor with Graves disease. The CDR3 DNA reads as TGTGCCAGCGGGGGTCTAGGGAATTCACCCCTCCACTTT. Its protein product is CASGGLGNSPLHF.